The 5 T cell receptor beta chains presented below share a single source sample, sequenced in a study of early T cells in non-severe SARS-CoV-2 infection (dated by TCRdb to about 2021). To prepare the library, 5' RACE was applied. The instrument given in TCRdb is NextSeq 500. The public reads were quality trimmed at Q25 with fastp and then assembled into clones with MiXCR by TCRdb, keeping productive beta chains. Each entry merges the rows of one CDR3 protein and shows their most common DNA and genes. This sample lists about 88,000 distinct CDR3 sequences; more than 12% were detected once. The ten most abundant clones make up less than 7% of the sample. The sample was whole blood. The receptors were sampled from an adult who was a healthcare worker with PCR-confirmed SARS-CoV-2 infection or an uninfected control (not recorded which).

The V and J genes are TRBV6-1 and TRBJ2-3, with TRBD2 identical over 8 bases. CDR1 is MNHNS and CDR2 is SASEGT in the germline V gene. The trim removed 2 bases at V and 6 bases at J, leaving 1 base unmatched. The CDR3 extends over 13 amino acids. The CDR3 loop reads CASSERGRDTQYF. In nucleotides, the CDR3 is TGTGCCAGCAGTGAACGCGGGAGGGATACGCAGTATTTT.

This clonotype was seen a few times. The rearrangement joins TRBV6-6 to TRBJ2-3; the D gene is possibly TRBD1 (6 bases). CDR3 length: 15 residues. The germline CDR1 and CDR2 sequences are MNHNY and SVGAGI (reference sequence). Trimming stripped 1 base from V and 2 bases from J, with 10 bases between. The CDR3, as DNA: TGTGCCAGCAGTTACTGGCAGGGGTTCACAGATACGCAGTATTTT. This gives the protein CASSYWQGFTDTQYF.

The chain employs TRBV24-1 and TRBJ2-1; the D gene is possibly TRBD2 (6 bases). This CDR3 is built from 17 residues. V lost 1 base to trimming and J lost 0 bases, with 12 bases between them. In germline, CDR1 is KGHDR, CDR2 SFDVKD. The CDR3 DNA follows: TGTGCCACCAGTGATTTACCTAGCGTTAGCTCCTACAATGAGCAGTTCTTC. This codes for CATSDLPSVSSYNEQFF.

V is TRBV6-2 or TRBV6-3 and J is TRBJ2-7, with unresolved D. The CDR3 is 10 residues long. From germline, CDR1 is MNHEY and CDR2 SVGEGT. Trimming pared 6 bases from V and 4 bases from J, leaving 4 bases between. The chain's CDR3 is CASSTYEQYF. DNA for the CDR3: TGTGCCAGCAGCACTTACGAGCAGTACTTC.

The chain uses TRBV28 and TRBJ2-2, with a possible D match to TRBD1 (5 bases). Trimming removed 6 bases from V and 3 bases from J, with 8 bases in between. The germline gives CDR1 MDHEN, CDR2 SYDVKM. The CDR3 runs 13 residues. The CDR3 region is CASSWGYTGELFF. The CDR3 nucleotides read TGTGCCAGCAGCTGGGGCTACACCGGGGAGCTGTTTTTT.